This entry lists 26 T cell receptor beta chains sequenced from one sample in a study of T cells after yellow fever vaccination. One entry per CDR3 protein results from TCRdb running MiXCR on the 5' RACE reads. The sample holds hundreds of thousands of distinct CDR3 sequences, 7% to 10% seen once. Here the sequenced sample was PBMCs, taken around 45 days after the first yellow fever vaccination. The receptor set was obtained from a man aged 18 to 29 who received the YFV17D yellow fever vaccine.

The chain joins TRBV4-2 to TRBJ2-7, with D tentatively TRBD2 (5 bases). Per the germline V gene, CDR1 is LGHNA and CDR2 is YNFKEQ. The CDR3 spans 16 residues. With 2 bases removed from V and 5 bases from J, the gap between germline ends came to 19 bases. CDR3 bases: TGTGCCAGCAGCCAAATTAAGGCACGGGAAGCGGACGAGCAGTACTTC. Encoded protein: CASSQIKAREADEQYF.

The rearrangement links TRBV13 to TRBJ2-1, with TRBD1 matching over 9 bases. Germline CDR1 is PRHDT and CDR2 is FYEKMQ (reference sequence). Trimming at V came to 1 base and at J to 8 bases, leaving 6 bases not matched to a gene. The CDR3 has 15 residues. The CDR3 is CASSLAGTGYDEQFF. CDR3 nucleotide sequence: TGTGCCAGCAGCTTAGCCGGGACAGGGTACGATGAGCAGTTCTTC.

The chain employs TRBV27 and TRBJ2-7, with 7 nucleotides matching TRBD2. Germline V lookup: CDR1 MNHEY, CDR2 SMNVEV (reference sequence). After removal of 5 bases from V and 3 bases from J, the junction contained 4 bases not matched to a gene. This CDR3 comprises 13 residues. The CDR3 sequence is CASSGLVSYEQYF. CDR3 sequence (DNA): TGTGCCAGCAGTGGACTAGTAAGCTACGAGCAGTACTTC.

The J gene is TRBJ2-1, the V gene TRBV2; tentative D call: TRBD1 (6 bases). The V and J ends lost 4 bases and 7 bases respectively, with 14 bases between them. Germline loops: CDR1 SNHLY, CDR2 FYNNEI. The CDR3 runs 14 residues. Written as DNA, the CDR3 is TGTGCCAGCAGTGGAGGGGGTTACCAAAATGAGCAGTTCTTC. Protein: CASSGGGYQNEQFF.

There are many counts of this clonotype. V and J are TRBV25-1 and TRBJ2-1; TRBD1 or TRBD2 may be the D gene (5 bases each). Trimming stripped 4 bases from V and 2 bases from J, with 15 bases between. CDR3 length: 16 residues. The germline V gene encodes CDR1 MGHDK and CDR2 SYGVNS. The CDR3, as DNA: TGTGCCAGCAGTGGACATTCCGAGGGGCCCTACAATGAGCAGTTCTTC. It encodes CASSGHSEGPYNEQFF.

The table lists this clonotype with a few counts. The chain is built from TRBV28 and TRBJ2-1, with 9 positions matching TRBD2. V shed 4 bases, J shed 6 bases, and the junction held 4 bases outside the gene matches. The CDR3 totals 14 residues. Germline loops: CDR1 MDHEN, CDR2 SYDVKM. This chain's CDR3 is CASSSAGGINEQFF. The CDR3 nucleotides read TGTGCCAGCAGTTCGGCGGGGGGGATCAATGAGCAGTTCTTC.

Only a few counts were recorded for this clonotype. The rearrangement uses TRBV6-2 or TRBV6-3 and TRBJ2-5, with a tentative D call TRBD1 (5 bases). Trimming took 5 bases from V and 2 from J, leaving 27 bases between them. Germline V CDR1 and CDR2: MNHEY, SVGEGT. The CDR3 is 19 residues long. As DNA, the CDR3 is TGTGCCAGCAGTGGGGCATCCGGCGGAGTGACGACCTTTCAAGAGACCCAGTACTTC. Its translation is CASSGASGGVTTFQETQYF.

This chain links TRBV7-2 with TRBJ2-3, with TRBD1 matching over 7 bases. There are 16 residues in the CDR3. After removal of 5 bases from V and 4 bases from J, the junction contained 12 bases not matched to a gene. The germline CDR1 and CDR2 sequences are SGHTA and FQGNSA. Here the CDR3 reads CASSKNTGEGADTQYF. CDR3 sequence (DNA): TGTGCCAGCAGCAAGAACACAGGGGAAGGGGCAGATACGCAGTATTTT. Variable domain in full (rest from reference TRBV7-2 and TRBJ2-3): GAGVSQSPSNKVTEKGKDVELRCDPISGHTALYWYRQSLGQGLEFLIYFQGNSAPDKSGLPSDRFSAERTGGSVSTLTIQRTQQEDSAVYLCASSKNTGEGADTQYFGPGTRLTVL.

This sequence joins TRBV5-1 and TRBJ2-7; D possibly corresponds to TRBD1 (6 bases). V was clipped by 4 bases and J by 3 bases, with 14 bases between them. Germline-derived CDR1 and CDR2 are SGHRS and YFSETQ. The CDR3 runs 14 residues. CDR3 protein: CASSAPGTHYEQYF. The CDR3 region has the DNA TGCGCCAGCAGCGCCCCCGGGACACACTACGAGCAGTACTTC.

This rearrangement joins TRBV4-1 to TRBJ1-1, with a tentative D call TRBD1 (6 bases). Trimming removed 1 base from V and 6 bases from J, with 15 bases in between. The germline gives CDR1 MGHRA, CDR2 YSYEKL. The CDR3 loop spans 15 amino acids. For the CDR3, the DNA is TGCGCCAGCAGCCAAGGGAGGTCAGGGGCCCCTGAAGCTTTCTTT. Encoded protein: CASSQGRSGAPEAFF.

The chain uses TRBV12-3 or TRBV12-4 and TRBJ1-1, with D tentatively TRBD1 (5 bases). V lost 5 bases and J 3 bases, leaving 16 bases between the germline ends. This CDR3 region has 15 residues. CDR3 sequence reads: CASSPNSGGDTEAFF. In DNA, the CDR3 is TGTGCCAGCAGTCCCAATTCCGGGGGAGACACTGAAGCTTTCTTT.

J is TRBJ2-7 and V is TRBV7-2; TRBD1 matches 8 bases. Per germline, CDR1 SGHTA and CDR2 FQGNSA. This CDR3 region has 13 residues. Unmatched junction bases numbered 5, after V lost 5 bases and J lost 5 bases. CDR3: CASSRTGYDEQYF. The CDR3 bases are TGTGCCAGCAGCCGGACAGGGTACGACGAGCAGTACTTC.

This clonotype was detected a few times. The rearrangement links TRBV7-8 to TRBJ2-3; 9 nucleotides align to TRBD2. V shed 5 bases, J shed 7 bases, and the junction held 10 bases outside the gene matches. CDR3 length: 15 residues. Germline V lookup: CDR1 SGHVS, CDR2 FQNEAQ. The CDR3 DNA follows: TGTGCCAGCAGCCGCGGGGGGGCGGGTGGAAATACGCAGTATTTT. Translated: CASSRGGAGGNTQYF.

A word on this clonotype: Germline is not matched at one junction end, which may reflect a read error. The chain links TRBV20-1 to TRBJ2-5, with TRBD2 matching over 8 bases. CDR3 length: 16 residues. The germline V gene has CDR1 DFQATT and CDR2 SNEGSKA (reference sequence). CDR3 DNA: TGCTGTGCTAGAGATTTGCGAGCGGGGGAGACAGAGACCCAGTACTTC. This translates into CCARDLRAGETETQYF.

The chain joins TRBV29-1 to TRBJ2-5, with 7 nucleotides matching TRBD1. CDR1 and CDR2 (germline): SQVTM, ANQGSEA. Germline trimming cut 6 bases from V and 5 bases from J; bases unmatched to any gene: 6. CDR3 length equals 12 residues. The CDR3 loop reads CSVLQGWETQYF. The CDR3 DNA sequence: TGCAGCGTATTACAGGGGTGGGAGACCCAGTACTTC.

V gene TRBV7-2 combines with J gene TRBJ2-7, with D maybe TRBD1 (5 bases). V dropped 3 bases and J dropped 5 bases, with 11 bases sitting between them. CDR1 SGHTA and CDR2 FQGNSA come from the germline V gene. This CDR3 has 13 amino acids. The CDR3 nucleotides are TGTGCCAGCAGCTTTCCAGGGATAGACGAGCAGTACTTC. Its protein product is CASSFPGIDEQYF. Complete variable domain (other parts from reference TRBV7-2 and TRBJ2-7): GAGVSQSPSNKVTEKGKDVELRCDPISGHTALYWYRQSLGQGLEFLIYFQGNSAPDKSGLPSDRFSAERTGGSVSTLTIQRTQQEDSAVYLCASSFPGIDEQYFGPGTRLTVT.

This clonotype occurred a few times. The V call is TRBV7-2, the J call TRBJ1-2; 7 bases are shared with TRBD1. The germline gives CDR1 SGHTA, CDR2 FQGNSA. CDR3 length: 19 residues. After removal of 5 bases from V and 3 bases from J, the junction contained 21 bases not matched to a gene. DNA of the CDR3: TGTGCCAGCAGCCGCGCCGCTAAGTCGCAGACAGGGATCTACTATGGCTACACCTTC. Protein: CASSRAAKSQTGIYYGYTF.

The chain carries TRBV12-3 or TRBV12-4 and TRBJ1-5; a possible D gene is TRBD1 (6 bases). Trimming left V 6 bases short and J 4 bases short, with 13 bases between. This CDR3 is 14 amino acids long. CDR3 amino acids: CASRSTGSNQPQHF. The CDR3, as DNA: TGTGCCAGCAGATCCACAGGGTCTAATCAGCCCCAGCATTTT.

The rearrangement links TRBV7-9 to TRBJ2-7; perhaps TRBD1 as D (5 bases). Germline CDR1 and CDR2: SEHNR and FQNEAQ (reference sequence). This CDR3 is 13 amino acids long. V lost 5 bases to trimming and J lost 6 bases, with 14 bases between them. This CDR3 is CASSPPSRVEQYV. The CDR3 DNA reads TGTGCCAGCAGCCCCCCATCCAGGGTCGAGCAGTACGTC.

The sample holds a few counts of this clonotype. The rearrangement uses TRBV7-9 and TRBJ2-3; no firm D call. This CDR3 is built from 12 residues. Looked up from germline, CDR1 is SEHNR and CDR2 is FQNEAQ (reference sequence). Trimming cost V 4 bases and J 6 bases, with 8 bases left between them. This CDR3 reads CASSSDQDTQYF. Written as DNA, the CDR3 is TGTGCCAGCAGCTCGGATCAGGATACGCAGTATTTT.

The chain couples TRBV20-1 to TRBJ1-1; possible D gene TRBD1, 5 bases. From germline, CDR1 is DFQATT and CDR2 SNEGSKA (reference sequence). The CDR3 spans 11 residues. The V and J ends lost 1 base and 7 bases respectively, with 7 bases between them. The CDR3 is CSARVQGEAFF. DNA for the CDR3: TGCAGTGCTAGAGTCCAGGGTGAAGCTTTCTTT.

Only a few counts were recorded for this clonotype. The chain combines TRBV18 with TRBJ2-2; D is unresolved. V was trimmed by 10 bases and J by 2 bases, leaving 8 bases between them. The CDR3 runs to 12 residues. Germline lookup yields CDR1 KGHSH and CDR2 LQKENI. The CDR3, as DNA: TGTGCCACAGGAGCTAACACCGGGGAGCTGTTTTTT. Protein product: CATGANTGELFF.

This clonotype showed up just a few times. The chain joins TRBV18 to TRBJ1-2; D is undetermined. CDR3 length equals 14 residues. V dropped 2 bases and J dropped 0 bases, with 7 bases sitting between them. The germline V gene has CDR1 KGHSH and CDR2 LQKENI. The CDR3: CASSPMKANYGYTF. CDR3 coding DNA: TGTGCCAGCTCACCAATGAAAGCTAACTATGGCTACACCTTC.

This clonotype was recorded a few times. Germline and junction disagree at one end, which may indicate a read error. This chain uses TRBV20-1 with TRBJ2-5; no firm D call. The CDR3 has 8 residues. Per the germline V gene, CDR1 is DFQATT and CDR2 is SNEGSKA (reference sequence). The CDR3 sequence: CSAKGKVF. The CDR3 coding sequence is TGCAGTGCTAAAGGGAAGGTCTTC.

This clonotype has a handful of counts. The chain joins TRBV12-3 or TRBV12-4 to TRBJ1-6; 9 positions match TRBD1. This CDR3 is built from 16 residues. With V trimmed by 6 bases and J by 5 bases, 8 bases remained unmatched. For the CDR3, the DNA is TGTGCCAGCAGGGCAGGGACAGGGTGGGATAATTCACCCCTCCACTTT. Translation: CASRAGTGWDNSPLHF.

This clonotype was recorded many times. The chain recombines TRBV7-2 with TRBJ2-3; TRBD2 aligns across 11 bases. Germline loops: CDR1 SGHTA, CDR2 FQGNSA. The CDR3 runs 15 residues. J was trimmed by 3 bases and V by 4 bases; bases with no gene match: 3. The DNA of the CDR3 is TGTGCCAGCAGCTATAGCGGGGGGGAGACAGATACGCAGTATTTT. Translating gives CASSYSGGETDTQYF.